This TCR beta chain was observed in a study of molecular identifiers for immune sequencing clone quantification. TCRdb re-called the PCR reads with MiXCR, one entry per CDR3 protein. The profile shows 400,000 to 600,000 distinct CDR3 sequences, around 25% of them singletons. V lost 5 bases to trimming and J lost 3 bases; unmatched junction nucleotides: 8. In germline, CDR1 is SGHAT, CDR2 FQNNGV. The CDR3 length is 15 residues. The receptor was isolated from a human donor in good health. Some libraries in this study had Jurkat cell RNA spiked in. The chain uses TRBV11-2 and TRBJ2-5; 8 positions match TRBD2. Sequenced sample: naive CD8+ T cells from blood, with Jurkat cell RNA spiked in. Subset meaning: FACS-sorted CD8+CD4-CCR7+CD45RA+ naive T cells. Here the CDR3 DNA reads TGTGCCAGCAGCAGCAGGTGGCGGGGGGAAGAGACCCAGTACTTC. Translating it yields CASSSRWRGEETQYF.